This T cell receptor beta chain was obtained from a study of CD8+CD57+ T cells in acquired aplastic anemia. The CDR3 is 15 amino acids. Trimming removed 5 bases from V and 0 bases from J, with 12 bases in between. Germline V gene data show CDR1 as SNHLY and CDR2 as FYNNEI. TCR beta VDJ combinations and CDR3 sequences were profiled from genomic DNA. Using its own MiXCR run on the reads, TCRdb lists one record per CDR3 protein. Of around 33,000 distinct CDR3 sequences listed, around 76% are singletons. This chain connects TRBV2 to TRBJ2-3; D gene unclear. The clonotype originates from a human donor in good health, serving as a control. The specimen sequenced was sorted CD4+, CD8+, or CD8+CD57+ T cells (not recorded which) from PBMCs. The CDR3 DNA sequence: TGTGCCAGCAGTTTTCGCTACGGGAGCACAGATACGCAGTATTTT. Protein sequence: CASSFRYGSTDTQYF.